Reported below is one TCR beta chain. Its antigen remains unknown. These data belong to a study of cytomegalovirus exposure and HLA in healthy donors. Study-wide results and limits: Three chains tied to CMV proved CMV antigen-specific in vitro.

PCR involved 60 Vbeta and 13 Jbeta primers. Some clones are missing from TCRdb's copy, which holds only in-frame ones; the method was immunoSEQ multiplex PCR. The sample shows 200,000 or so clones, roughly 87% of them seen only once. Germline lookup yields CDR1 LNHDA and CDR2 SQIVND (reference sequence). The V gene end was trimmed by 6 bases and the J gene end by 3 bases; junction bases not matched to a gene: 9. The CDR3 runs 15 residues. Source material: PBMCs. The chain recombines TRBV19 with TRBJ2-5; 8 nucleotides agree with TRBD2. The sequence derives from a girl under three years old in good health and CMV-seronegative. The CDR3 spells CASRVAGSRKETQYF. Written as DNA, the CDR3 is TGTGCCAGTAGAGTAGCGGGGAGCCGGAAAGAGACCCAGTACTTC. Filled out from reference TRBV19 and TRBJ2-5, the complete variable domain reads DGGITQSPKYLFRKEGQNVTLSCEQNLNHDAMYWYRQDPGQGLRLIYYSQIVNDFQKGDIAEGYSVSREKKESFPLTVTSAQKNPTAFYLCASRVAGSRKETQYFGPGTRLLVL.